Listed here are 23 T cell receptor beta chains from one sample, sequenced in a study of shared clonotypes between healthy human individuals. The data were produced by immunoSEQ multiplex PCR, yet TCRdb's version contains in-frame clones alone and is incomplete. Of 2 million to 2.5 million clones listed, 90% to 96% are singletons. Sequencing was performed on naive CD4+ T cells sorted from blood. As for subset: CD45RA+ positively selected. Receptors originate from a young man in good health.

The CDR3: CASSLTSIEQFF. CDR3 nucleotides: TGTGCCAGCAGCTTAACTAGCATAGAGCAGTTCTTC. The chain uses TRBV5-4 and TRBJ2-1; D perhaps matches TRBD2 (6 bases). The CDR3 totals 12 residues. Trimming took 2 bases from V and 10 from J, leaving 10 bases between them. Germline V lookup: CDR1 SGHNT, CDR2 YYREEE (reference sequence).

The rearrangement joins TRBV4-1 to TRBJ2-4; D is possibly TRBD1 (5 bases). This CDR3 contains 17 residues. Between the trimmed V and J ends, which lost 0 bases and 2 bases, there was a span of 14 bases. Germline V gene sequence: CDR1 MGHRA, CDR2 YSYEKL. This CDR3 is CASSQDGIDSSKNIQYF. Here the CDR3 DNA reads TGCGCCAGCAGCCAAGATGGGATTGACAGTTCCAAAAACATTCAGTACTTC.

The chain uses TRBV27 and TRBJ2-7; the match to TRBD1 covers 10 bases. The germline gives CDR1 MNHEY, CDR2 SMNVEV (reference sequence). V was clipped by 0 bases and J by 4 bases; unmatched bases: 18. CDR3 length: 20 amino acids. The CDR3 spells CASSLSGPGGRTGGWYEQYF. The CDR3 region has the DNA TGTGCCAGCAGTTTATCGGGACCGGGCGGTAGGACAGGGGGTTGGTACGAGCAGTACTTC.

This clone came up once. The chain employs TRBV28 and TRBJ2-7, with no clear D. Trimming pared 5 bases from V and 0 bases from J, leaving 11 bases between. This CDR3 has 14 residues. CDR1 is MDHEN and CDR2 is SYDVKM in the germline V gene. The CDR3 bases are TGTGCCAGCAGTATACCCGGGTCCTCCTACGAGCAGTACTTC. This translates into CASSIPGSSYEQYF.

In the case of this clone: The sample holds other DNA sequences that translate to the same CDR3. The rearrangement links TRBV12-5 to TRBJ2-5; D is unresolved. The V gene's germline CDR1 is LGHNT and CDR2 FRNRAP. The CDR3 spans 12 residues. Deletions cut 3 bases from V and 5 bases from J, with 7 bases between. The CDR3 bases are TGTGCTAGTGGTTTACTGGGTGAGACCCAGTACTTC. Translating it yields CASGLLGETQYF.

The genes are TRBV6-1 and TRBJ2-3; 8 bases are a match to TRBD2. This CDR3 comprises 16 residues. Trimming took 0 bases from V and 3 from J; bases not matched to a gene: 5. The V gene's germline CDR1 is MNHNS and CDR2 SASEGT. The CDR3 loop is CASSEAFGGGTDTQYF. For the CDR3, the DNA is TGTGCCAGCAGTGAAGCATTCGGGGGGGGGACAGATACGCAGTATTTT.

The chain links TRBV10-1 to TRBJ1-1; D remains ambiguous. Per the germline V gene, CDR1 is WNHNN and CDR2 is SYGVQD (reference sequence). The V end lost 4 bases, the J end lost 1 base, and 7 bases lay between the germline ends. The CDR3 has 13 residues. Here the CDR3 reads CASSVQPNTEAFF. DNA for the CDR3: TGCGCCAGCAGTGTTCAACCGAACACTGAAGCTTTCTTT.

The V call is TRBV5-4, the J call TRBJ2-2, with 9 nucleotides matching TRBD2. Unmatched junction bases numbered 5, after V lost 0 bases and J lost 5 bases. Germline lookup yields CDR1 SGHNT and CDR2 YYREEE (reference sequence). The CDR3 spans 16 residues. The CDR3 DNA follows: TGTGCCAGCAGCTTGGGGCTAGCGGGGAGGACCGGGGAGCTGTTTTTT. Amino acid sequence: CASSLGLAGRTGELFF. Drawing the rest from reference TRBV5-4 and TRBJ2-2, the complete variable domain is ETGVTQSPTHLIKTRGQQVTLRCSSQSGHNTVSWYQQALGQGPQFIFQYYREEENGRGNFPPRFSGLQFPNYSSELNVNALELDDSALYLCASSLGLAGRTGELFFGEGSRLTVL.

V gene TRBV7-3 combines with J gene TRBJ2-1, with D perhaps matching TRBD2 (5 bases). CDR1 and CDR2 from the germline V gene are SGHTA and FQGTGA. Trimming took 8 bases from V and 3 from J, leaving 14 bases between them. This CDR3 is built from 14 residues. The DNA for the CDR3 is TGTGCCAGCTCGAACCCCGGGGTCTACAATGAGCAGTTCTTC. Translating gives CASSNPGVYNEQFF.

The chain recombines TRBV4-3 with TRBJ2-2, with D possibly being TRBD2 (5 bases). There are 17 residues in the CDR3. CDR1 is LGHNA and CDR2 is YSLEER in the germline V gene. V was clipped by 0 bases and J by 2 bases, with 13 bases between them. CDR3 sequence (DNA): TGCGCCAGCAGCCAAGAAGTGACACTAGGAAACACCGGGGAGCTGTTTTTT. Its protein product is CASSQEVTLGNTGELFF.

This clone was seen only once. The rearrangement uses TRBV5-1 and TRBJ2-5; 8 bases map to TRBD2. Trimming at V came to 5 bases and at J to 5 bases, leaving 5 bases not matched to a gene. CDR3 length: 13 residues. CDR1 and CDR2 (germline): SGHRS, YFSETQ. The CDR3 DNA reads TGCGCCAGCAGACTAGCGGAAAAGGAGACCCAGTACTTC. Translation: CASRLAEKETQYF.

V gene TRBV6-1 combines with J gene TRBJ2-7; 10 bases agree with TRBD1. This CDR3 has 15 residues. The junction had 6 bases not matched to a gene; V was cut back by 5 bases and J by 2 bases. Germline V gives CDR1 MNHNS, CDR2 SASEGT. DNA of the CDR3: TGTGCCAGCAGTCTCCGGGACAGGGGACCCTACGAGCAGTACTTC. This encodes CASSLRDRGPYEQYF.

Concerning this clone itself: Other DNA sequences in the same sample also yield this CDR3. The CDR3 reads CASSRGGTNEKLFF. Here the CDR3 DNA reads TGTGCCAGCAGCCGAGGGGGCACTAATGAAAAACTGTTTTTT. J is TRBJ1-4 and V is TRBV7-9, with 7 positions matching TRBD1. J was trimmed by 2 bases and V by 5 bases; bases with no gene match: 2. The CDR3 runs to 14 residues. CDR1 and CDR2 (germline): SEHNR, FQNEAQ (reference sequence).

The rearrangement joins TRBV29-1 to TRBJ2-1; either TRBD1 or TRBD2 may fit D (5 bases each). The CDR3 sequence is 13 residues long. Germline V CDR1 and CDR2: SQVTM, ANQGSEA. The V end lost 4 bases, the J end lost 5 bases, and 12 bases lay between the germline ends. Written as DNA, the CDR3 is TGCAGCGTTGGAAGGGGACGGAACAATGAGCAGTTCTTC. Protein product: CSVGRGRNNEQFF.

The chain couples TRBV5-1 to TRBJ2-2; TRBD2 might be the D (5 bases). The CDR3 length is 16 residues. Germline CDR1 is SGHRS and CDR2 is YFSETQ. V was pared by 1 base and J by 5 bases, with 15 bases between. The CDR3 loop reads CASSLTTGLATGELFF. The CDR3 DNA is TGCGCCAGCAGCTTGACTACCGGACTGGCAACCGGGGAGCTGTTTTTT.

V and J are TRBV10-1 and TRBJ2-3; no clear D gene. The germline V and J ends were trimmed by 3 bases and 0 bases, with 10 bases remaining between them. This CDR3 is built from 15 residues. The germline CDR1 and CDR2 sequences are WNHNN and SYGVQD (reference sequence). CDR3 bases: TGCGCCAGCAGTGATGGTGTTTCTAGCACAGATACGCAGTATTTT. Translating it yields CASSDGVSSTDTQYF.

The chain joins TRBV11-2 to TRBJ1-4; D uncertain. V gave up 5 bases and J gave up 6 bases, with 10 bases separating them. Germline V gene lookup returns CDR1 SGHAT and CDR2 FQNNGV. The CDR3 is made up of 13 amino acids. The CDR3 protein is CASSVTRHEKLFF. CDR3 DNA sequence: TGTGCCAGCAGCGTAACGAGACATGAAAAACTGTTTTTT.

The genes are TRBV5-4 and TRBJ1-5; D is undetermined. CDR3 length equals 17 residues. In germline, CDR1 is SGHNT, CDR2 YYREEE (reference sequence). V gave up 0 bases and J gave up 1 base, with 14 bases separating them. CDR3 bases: TGTGCCAGCAGCTTGGGCGGAGGCGGTGGGAGCAATCAGCCCCAGCATTTT. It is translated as CASSLGGGGGSNQPQHF. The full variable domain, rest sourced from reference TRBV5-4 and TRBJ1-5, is ETGVTQSPTHLIKTRGQQVTLRCSSQSGHNTVSWYQQALGQGPQFIFQYYREEENGRGNFPPRFSGLQFPNYSSELNVNALELDDSALYLCASSLGGGGGSNQPQHFGDGTRLSIL.

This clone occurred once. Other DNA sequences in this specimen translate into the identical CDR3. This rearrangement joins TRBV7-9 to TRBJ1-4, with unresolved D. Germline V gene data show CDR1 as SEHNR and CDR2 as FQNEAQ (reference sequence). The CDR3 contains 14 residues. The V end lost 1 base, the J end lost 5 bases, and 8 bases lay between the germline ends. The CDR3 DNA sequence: TGTGCCAGCAGCTTAGGAGGCCAAAATGAAAAACTGTTTTTT. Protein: CASSLGGQNEKLFF.

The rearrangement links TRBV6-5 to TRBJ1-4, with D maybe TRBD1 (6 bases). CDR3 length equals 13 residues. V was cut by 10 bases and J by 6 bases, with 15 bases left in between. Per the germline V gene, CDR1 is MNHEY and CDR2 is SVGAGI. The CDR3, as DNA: TGTGCCACCCATTCCTGGACAGATGAAAAACTGTTTTTT. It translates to CATHSWTDEKLFF.

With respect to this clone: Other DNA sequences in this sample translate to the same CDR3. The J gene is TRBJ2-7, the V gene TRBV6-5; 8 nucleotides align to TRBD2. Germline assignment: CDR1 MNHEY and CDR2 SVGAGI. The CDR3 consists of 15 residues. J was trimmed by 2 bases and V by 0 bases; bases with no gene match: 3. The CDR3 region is CASSYSRGGPYEQYF. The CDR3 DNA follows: TGTGCCAGCAGTTACTCACGGGGGGGGCCCTACGAGCAGTACTTC.

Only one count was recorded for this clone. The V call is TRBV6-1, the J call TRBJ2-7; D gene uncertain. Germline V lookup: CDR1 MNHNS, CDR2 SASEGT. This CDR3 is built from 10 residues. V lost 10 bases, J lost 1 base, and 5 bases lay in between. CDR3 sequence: CATNSYEQYF. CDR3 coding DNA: TGTGCCACCAATTCCTACGAGCAGTACTTC.

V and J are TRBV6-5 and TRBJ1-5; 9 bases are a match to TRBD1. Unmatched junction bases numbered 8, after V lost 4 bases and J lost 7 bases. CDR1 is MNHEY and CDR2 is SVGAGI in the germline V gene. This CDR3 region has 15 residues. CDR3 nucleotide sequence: TGTGCCAGCAGTTTTGACGGGACAGGGAACCAGCCCCAGCATTTT. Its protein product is CASSFDGTGNQPQHF.